This TCR beta chain was sequenced for a study of chronic HIV infection and antiretroviral therapy. TCRdb re-analysed the 5' RACE reads in MiXCR, keeping a single row per CDR3 protein. There are around 30,000 distinct CDR3 sequences in the sample; over 7% occur only once, and under 3% lies in the top ten. This clonotype has a count of ten or more. In germline, CDR1 is MNHEY, CDR2 SVGEGT. The CDR3 has 14 amino acids. V was cut by 5 bases and J by 5 bases, with 13 bases left in between. The sequence came from an adult who had HIV and had not received antiretroviral therapy, or was an uninfected healthy control (not recorded which). The sample was peripheral blood. The genes are TRBV6-2 or TRBV6-3 and TRBJ1-5, with TRBD1 as a possible D gene (5 bases). The CDR3, as DNA: TGTGCCAGCAGTGAAGGGGACCGGCATCAGCCCCAGCATTTT. Translating it yields CASSEGDRHQPQHF.